This record looks at one T cell receptor (beta chain) sequence and its context. Its cognate antigen is unknown. RNA transcripts were the template for amplifying TCR beta CDR3 regions. Carried out on the TCR CDR3, a first-round RT-PCR used the HTBI primer set. TCRdb independently ran MiXCR on the multiplex PCR reads; one entry per CDR3 protein. Of approximately 510,000 distinct CDR3 sequences listed, roughly 20% are singletons. The CDR3 runs 13 residues. V was shortened by 10 bases and J by 3 bases, with 16 bases between the two germline ends. This specimen belongs to a study of T cells in Graves' hyperthyroidism and ophthalmopathy. At the level of the study: Upon initial diagnosis and before any treatment, peripheral blood was collected. Study-wide findings and caveats: In the blood, most expanded thyroid clonotypes above 0.001 appeared as well.

Exclusion of patients followed from uncontrolled infection, other autoimmune disease, pregnancy or lactation. The rearrangement links TRBV12-3 or TRBV12-4 to TRBJ2-7; D not certain. This receptor was identified in a man aged 18 to 29 with Graves' hyperthyroidism. The specimen sequenced was blood. The CDR3 loop is CATSIGSVYEQYF. CDR3 sequence (DNA): TGTGCCACCTCTATCGGCAGCGTCTACGAGCAGTACTTC.